The clone carrying this T cell receptor (beta chain) was picked up one time. Its cognate antigen is unknown. This sample was included in a study of somatic mutations in cytotoxic T cells in rheumatoid arthritis. Across the study: Flow cytometry sorted some V beta antibody-stained T-cell populations to nearly 100% purity, V beta1+ cells among them being sequenced for TCRB.

Sequencing used immunoSEQ multiplex PCR; TCRdb keeps in-frame clones, though not all of them. The sample shows some 26,000 clones, roughly 82% of them seen only once. General study points: TRBV07 showed slight underrepresentation in rheumatoid arthritis patients, unadjusted for multiple comparisons. Clonality measured in CD8+ T cells did not differ significantly between rheumatoid arthritis patients and age-matched healthy controls.

The length of the CDR3 is 12 residues. Per germline, CDR1 SEHNR and CDR2 FQNEAQ (reference sequence). The J segment lost 11 bases and the V segment lost 5 bases, leaving 4 bases of the junction unmatched. The rearrangement uses TRBV7-9 and TRBJ2-1; TRBD1 matches at 9 bases. This sequence originates from a man in his fifties in good health. The sequenced sample consisted of CD8+ T cells sorted from blood. CDR3 sequence: CASSRQGEKQFF. The DNA of the CDR3 is TGTGCCAGCAGCCGACAGGGGGAGAAGCAGTTCTTC.